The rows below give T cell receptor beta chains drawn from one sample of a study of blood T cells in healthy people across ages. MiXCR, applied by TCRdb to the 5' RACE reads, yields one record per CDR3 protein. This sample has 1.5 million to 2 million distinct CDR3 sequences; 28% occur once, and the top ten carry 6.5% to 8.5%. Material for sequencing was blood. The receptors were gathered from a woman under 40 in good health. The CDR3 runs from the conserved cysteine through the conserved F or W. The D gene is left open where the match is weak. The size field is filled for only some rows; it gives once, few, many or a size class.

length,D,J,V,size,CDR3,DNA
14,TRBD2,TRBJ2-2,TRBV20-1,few,CSAGAGSNTGELFF,TGCAGTGCTGGAGCGGGGTCGAACACCGGGGAGCTGTTTTTT
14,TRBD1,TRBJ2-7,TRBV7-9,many,CASRYSGGTYEQYF,TGTGCCAGCAGGTACTCAGGGGGCACCTACGAGCAGTACTTC
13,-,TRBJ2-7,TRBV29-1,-,CSVEVVPHYEQYF,TGCAGCGTTGAAGTGGTGCCTCACTACGAGCAGTACTTC
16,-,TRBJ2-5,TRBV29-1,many,CSVCLDRGAPRETQYF,TGCAGCGTTTGTTTGGACCGGGGGGCGCCCCGAGAGACCCAGTACTTC
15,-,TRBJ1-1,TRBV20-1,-,CSASGQGGVNTEAFF,TGCAGTGCTTCAGGGCAAGGGGGTGTGAACACTGAAGCTTTCTTT
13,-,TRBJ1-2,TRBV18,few,CASSYDRDRGYTF,TGTGCCAGCTCCTACGACCGGGACCGCGGCTACACCTTC
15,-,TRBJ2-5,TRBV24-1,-,CATSRRTGPRETQYF,TGTGCCACCAGCCGAAGGACTGGCCCCCGTGAGACCCAGTACTTC
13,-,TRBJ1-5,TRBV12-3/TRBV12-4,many,CASSLRGHQPQHF,TGTGCCAGCAGTTTGCGGGGACACCAGCCCCAGCATTTT
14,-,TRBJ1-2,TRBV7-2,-,CASSLKRQNYGYTF,TGTGCCAGCAGCCTAAAGCGACAGAACTATGGCTACACCTTC
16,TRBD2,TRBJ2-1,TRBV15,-,CATSRDRDGGDNEQFF,TGTGCCACCAGCAGAGATCGGGACGGGGGGGACAATGAGCAGTTCTTC
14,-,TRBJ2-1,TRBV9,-,CASSVTSRDNEQFF,TGTGCCAGCAGCGTCACATCCAGGGACAATGAGCAGTTCTTC
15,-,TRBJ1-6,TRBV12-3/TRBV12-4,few,CASSLGRVDDSPLHF,TGTGCCAGCAGTTTAGGCAGGGTAGACGATTCACCCCTCCACTTT
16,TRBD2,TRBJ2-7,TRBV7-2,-,CASSLAGAGVGNEQYF,TGTGCCAGCAGCTTAGCAGGAGCGGGAGTGGGCAATGAGCAGTACTTC
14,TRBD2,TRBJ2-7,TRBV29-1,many,CSALQLAVPEEQYF,TGCAGCGCCTTACAACTAGCGGTTCCAGAGGAGCAGTACTTC
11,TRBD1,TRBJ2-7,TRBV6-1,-,CATRGQGEQYF,TGTGCCACCAGAGGACAGGGCGAGCAGTACTTC
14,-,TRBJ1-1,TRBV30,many,CAWRRTDGNTEAFF,TGTGCCTGGAGGAGGACAGACGGGAACACTGAAGCTTTCTTT
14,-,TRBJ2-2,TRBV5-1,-,CASSFIGSTGELFF,TGCGCCAGCAGCTTTATCGGGAGCACCGGGGAGCTGTTTTTT